The 18 T cell receptor beta chains presented below share a single source sample, sequenced in a study of read filtering for tumor transcriptome and immune sequencing (dated by TCRdb to the early 2020s). Sequencing was carried out with an Illumina HiSeq 4000. TCR libraries were constructed from approximately 360 ng RNA using the Immunoverse kit, and molecular barcoded adaptors covering alpha/delta and beta/gamma chains were employed. The public reads were reanalyzed by TCRdb: fastp trimming at Q25, MiXCR alignment, in-frame beta chains only. All rows with the same CDR3 protein become a single entry with the most common DNA and genes. The sample includes around 140,000 distinct CDR3 sequences, with approximately 13% observed a single time. The ten largest clones take up just under 8.5% of the sample. The sequenced material came from a population of CD138-negative cells sorted from bone marrow. Explained via the paper, the cell subset or site label denotes: bone marrow mononuclear cells depleted of CD138+ plasma/myeloma cells by negative magnetic selection. The receptors come from a donor aged 40 or over with multiple myeloma.

This clonotype was found many times. This chain joins TRBV6-1 and TRBJ2-2; D remains unclear. V dropped 1 base and J dropped 2 bases, with 5 bases sitting between them. The CDR3 length is 14 residues. Germline CDR1 and CDR2: MNHNS and SASEGT. CDR3 nucleotide sequence: TGTGCCAGCAGTGAAGTCTTTAACACCGGGGAGCTGTTTTTT. This codes for CASSEVFNTGELFF.

Many counts were recorded for this clonotype. This chain links TRBV20-1 with TRBJ2-7, with a possible D match to TRBD2 (6 bases). The germline V gene has CDR1 DFQATT and CDR2 SNEGSKA (reference sequence). The CDR3 length is 16 residues. V dropped 3 bases and J dropped 2 bases, with 20 bases sitting between them. CDR3 protein: CSARGGPGSLPYEQYF. The CDR3 nucleotides read TGCAGTGCTAGGGGAGGTCCGGGCAGTCTACCCTACGAGCAGTACTTC.

In this sample, this clonotype turned up many times. The gene calls are TRBV4-3 and TRBJ1-5; no definite D call. The CDR3 extends over 13 amino acids. The V gene lost 0 bases and the J gene lost 5 bases, with 5 bases spanning the gap. CDR1 is LGHNA and CDR2 is YSLEER in the germline V gene. CDR3 sequence reads: CASSQDMYQPQHF. CDR3 nucleotide sequence: TGCGCCAGCAGCCAAGATATGTATCAGCCCCAGCATTTT.

This clonotype has at least ten counts. This sequence joins TRBV25-1 and TRBJ2-1; D call uncertain. The CDR3 totals 12 residues. Germline loops: CDR1 MGHDK, CDR2 SYGVNS. The V gene lost 0 bases and the J gene lost 9 bases, with 6 bases spanning the gap. The CDR3 DNA reads as TGTGCCAGCAGTGAATACGAGTTTGAGCAGTTCTTC. Translated: CASSEYEFEQFF.

This clonotype came up many times. V gene TRBV4-3 combines with J gene TRBJ2-3; 9 bases are shared with TRBD2. This CDR3 is built from 16 residues. The V gene's germline CDR1 is LGHNA and CDR2 YSLEER. V lost 3 bases to trimming and J lost 2 bases; unmatched junction nucleotides: 6. CDR3 region: CASSQGTSIATDTQYF. CDR3 DNA: TGCGCCAGCAGCCAGGGGACTAGCATTGCCACAGATACGCAGTATTTT.

The table lists this clonotype with many counts. The junction and the germline gene differ at one end; a read error may be behind it. The chain combines TRBV5-1 with TRBJ2-1; D might be TRBD1 (6 bases). CDR1 and CDR2 (germline): SGHRS, YFSETQ. The CDR3 sequence is 13 residues long. DNA for the CDR3: TGTGCCAGCAGTTTAGGCACAGGGAATGAGCAGTTCTTC. This gives the protein CASSLGTGNEQFF.

About this clonotype: A much larger clone lies a single base off, so this may be a read error. J is TRBJ2-6 and V is TRBV20-1, with D maybe TRBD1 (7 bases). The CDR3 totals 14 residues. The germline CDR1 and CDR2 sequences are DFQATT and SNEGSKA (reference sequence). The DNA for the CDR3 is TGCAGTGCTAGAGCAGGGGGGTGGGCCAACATCCTGACTTTC. As protein: CSARAGGWANILTF.

This clonotype has ten or more counts. The chain carries TRBV30 and TRBJ2-1; TRBD2 matches 12 bases. CDR1 and CDR2 (germline): GTSNPN, SVGIG (reference sequence). Losses at the gene ends were 2 bases for V and 12 bases for J; bases not matched to a gene: 14. The CDR3 is 16 amino acids. The DNA of the CDR3 is TGTGCCTGGAGTCCCAAGACTAGCGGGAGAGGGGATGCGCAGTTCTTC. Translated: CAWSPKTSGRGDAQFF.

The CDR3 sequence is CASTLGLADYNEQFF. The CDR3 bases are TGTGCCAGCACCCTCGGACTAGCGGATTACAATGAGCAGTTCTTC. This chain joins TRBV7-8 and TRBJ2-1; 10 bases are a match to TRBD2. The CDR3 contains 15 residues. Germline values: CDR1 SGHVS, CDR2 FQNEAQ. After removal of 7 bases from V and 4 bases from J, the junction contained 7 bases not matched to a gene.

In its sample, this clonotype was seen many times. The chain is built from TRBV6-2 or TRBV6-3 and TRBJ2-6; D not resolved. Germline lookup yields CDR1 MNHEY and CDR2 SVGEGT. This CDR3 is built from 15 residues. Trimming took off 2 bases at V and 1 base at J, with 6 bases between the two ends. The CDR3 spells CASSYALSGANVLTF. The CDR3 DNA reads TGTGCCAGCAGTTACGCCTTATCTGGGGCCAACGTCCTGACTTTC.

With regard to this clonotype: One junction end does not reproduce the germline sequence, and a read error may be involved. The chain is built from TRBV10-3 and TRBJ2-1; TRBD1 agrees at 7 bases. Germline values: CDR1 ENHRY, CDR2 SYGVKD. The CDR3 totals 15 residues. CDR3 in amino acids: CAISEQGQDGNERFF. For the CDR3, the DNA is TGTGCCATCAGTGAACAAGGACAGGATGGAAATGAGCGGTTCTTC.

Ten or more counts support this clonotype. The CDR3 spells CASGYGLDSSTDTQYF. The CDR3, as DNA: TGTGCTAGTGGTTATGGACTAGACTCTAGCACAGATACGCAGTATTTT. The V call is TRBV12-5, the J call TRBJ2-3; 7 nucleotides line up with TRBD2. With 4 bases clipped from V and 0 bases from J, the junction kept 7 bases outside the gene matches. The CDR3 loop spans 16 amino acids. Germline CDR1 and CDR2: LGHNT and FRNRAP.

In this sample, this clonotype turned up many times. The genes are TRBV12-5 and TRBJ2-2; D unresolved. V was trimmed by 6 bases and J by 0 bases, leaving 11 bases between them. Germline values: CDR1 LGHNT, CDR2 FRNRAP. The CDR3 sequence is 15 residues long. The CDR3 DNA reads as TGTGCTAGTGGATTTCCGCCCCCGAACACCGGGGAGCTGTTTTTT. Protein sequence: CASGFPPPNTGELFF.

At least ten counts were recorded for this clonotype. The V call is TRBV19, the J call TRBJ1-1; possibly TRBD1 for D (5 bases). Germline values: CDR1 LNHDA, CDR2 SQIVND (reference sequence). The CDR3 is made up of 13 amino acids. V gave up 3 bases and J gave up 1 base, with 6 bases separating them. The CDR3 reads CASSMTANTEAFF. The CDR3, as DNA: TGTGCCAGTAGTATGACAGCGAACACTGAAGCTTTCTTT.

The gene calls are TRBV9 and TRBJ2-5; no reliable D call. The germline CDR1 and CDR2 sequences are SGDLS and YYNGEE. The CDR3 sequence is 13 residues long. V gave up 3 bases and J gave up 5 bases, with 11 bases separating them. This chain's CDR3 is CASSGGLGETQYF. CDR3 nucleotide sequence: TGTGCCAGCAGCGGAGGTCTCGGGGAGACCCAGTACTTC. Full variable domain (remainder filled in from reference TRBV9 and TRBJ2-5): DSGVTQTPKHLITATGQRVTLRCSPRSGDLSVYWYQQSLDQGLQFLIQYYNGEERAKGNILERFSAQQFPDLHSELNLSSLELGDSALYFCASSGGLGETQYFGPGTRLLVL.

A remark on this clonotype: This may be a read error, as it is one base from a much larger clone. The chain joins TRBV4-1 to TRBJ2-3; D possibly corresponds to TRBD2 (6 bases). With 1 base removed from V and 2 bases from J, the gap between germline ends came to 10 bases. This CDR3 spans 15 amino acids. Germline loops: CDR1 MGHRA, CDR2 YSYEKL. CDR3 bases: TGCGCCAGCAGCCAAGTTATAGCGGTCACAGATACGCAGTATTTT. Residues: CASSQVIAVTDTQYF.

About this clonotype: A read error may be the cause here, since a much bigger clone is one base away. The V call is TRBV20-1, the J call TRBJ2-3, with 10 bases that match TRBD2. CDR3 length: 17 residues. Per germline, CDR1 DFQATT and CDR2 SNEGSKA (reference sequence). CDR3 loop: CSARGPGSGRALDAQYF. For the CDR3, the DNA is TGCAGTGCTAGGGGCCCAGGGAGCGGGAGGGCCCTAGATGCGCAGTATTTT.

This clonotype was found many times. The V call is TRBV24-1, the J call TRBJ2-2; weak D call: TRBD1 (5 bases). V shed 8 bases and J shed 7 bases, with 10 bases lying between them. Germline V gives CDR1 KGHDR, CDR2 SFDVKD. The CDR3 contains 12 residues. The DNA for the CDR3 is TGTGCCACCAAAGGGGCCGGCGGGGAGCTGTTTTTT. Encoded protein: CATKGAGGELFF.